A selection of T cell receptor beta chains follows, all from one sample in a study of metastatic and nonmetastatic thyroid tumors. TCRdb ran MiXCR on the PCR reads. The sample contains tens of thousands of clones, roughly 26% of which appear only once. Sequenced material: tumor tissue. The receptors come from a female donor with papillary thyroid cancer or a benign thyroid nodule (not recorded which). Some clones in this sample may be carry-over from other donors' samples. The CDR3 runs from the conserved cysteine through the conserved F or W. D genes are given only for firm matches. Rows may omit the clone size; those that give it use once, few, many or a size class.

d_gene | abundance | j_gene | v_gene | CDR3nt | CDR3aa
TRBD2 | NA | TRBJ2-1 | TRBV3-1 | TGTGCCAGCAGCCAAGAGTGGCGGGAGGGCTACAATGAGCAGTTCTTC | CASSQEWREGYNEQFF
TRBD1 | NA | TRBJ1-2 | TRBV5-1 | TGCGCCAGCAGCCATATTATCGGGACAGGATTTAACTATGGCTACACCTTC | CASSHIIGTGFNYGYTF
TRBD1 | many | TRBJ2-5 | TRBV29-1 | TGCAGCGTTGAACCCCACGGACAGGGGGCGGACCAGTACTTC | CSVEPHGQGADQYF
NA | many | TRBJ2-5 | TRBV20-1 | TGCAGTGCTAGAGATGGGGCACCAGAAGAGACCCAGTACTTC | CSARDGAPEETQYF
TRBD1 | NA | TRBJ1-6 | TRBV11-2 | TGTGCCAGCAGCTCCCAATCGACAGGGGATAATTCACCCCTCCACTTT | CASSSQSTGDNSPLHF
NA | NA | TRBJ2-7 | TRBV11-3 | TGTGCCAGCAGCTTAGGGGAATACGAGCAGTACTTC | CASSLGEYEQYF
NA | few | TRBJ1-2 | TRBV19 | TGTGCCAGTAGTATCCAGGTCGATCGTGGCTACACCTTC | CASSIQVDRGYTF
NA | many | TRBJ2-2 | TRBV5-8 | TGTGCCAGCAGCCCAGACATAGGAAACACCGGGGAGCTGTTTTTT | CASSPDIGNTGELFF
TRBD2 | NA | TRBJ2-2 | TRBV6-1 | TGTGCCAGCAGTGAAGCGGGAGGGTCCGGGGAGCTGTTTTTT | CASSEAGGSGELFF
NA | many | TRBJ1-6 | TRBV19 | TGTGCCAGTAGTCTCATCGGCACAGGCCCGAGCTCCTATAATTCACCCCTCCACTTT | CASSLIGTGPSSYNSPLHF
TRBD2 | NA | TRBJ2-7 | TRBV27 | TGTGCCAGCAGTCCAACCCCTATAGCGGGAGGGCTCTACTACGAGCAGTACTTC | CASSPTPIAGGLYYEQYF
NA | NA | TRBJ1-1 | TRBV5-1 | TGCGCCAGCAGCTTGTCCGCGGGGGCGCTCCCAGCTTTCTTT | CASSLSAGALPAFF
TRBD1 | many | TRBJ2-1 | TRBV6-1 | TGTGCCAGCAGTGGATCCGGGACAGGGTCATTCGATGAGCAGTTCTTC | CASSGSGTGSFDEQFF
NA | NA | TRBJ2-5 | TRBV20-1 | TGCAGTGCTAAGCTACTCCAAGAGACCCAGTACTTC | CSAKLLQETQYF
NA | few | TRBJ2-7 | TRBV28 | TGTGCCAGCAGTCCTGTTGCGACCGATCAGTACTTC | CASSPVATDQYF
TRBD1 | many | TRBJ1-4 | TRBV6-1 | TGTGCCAGCAGGGGACAGGGTGCAACTAATGAAAAACTGTTTTTT | CASRGQGATNEKLFF